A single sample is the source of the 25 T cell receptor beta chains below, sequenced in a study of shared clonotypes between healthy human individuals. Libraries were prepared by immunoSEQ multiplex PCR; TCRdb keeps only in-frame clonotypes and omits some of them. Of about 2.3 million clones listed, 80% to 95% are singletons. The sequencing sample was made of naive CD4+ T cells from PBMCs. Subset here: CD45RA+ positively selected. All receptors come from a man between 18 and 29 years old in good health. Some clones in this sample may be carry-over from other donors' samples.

CDR3 loop: CATARGGNYNEQFF. DNA for the CDR3: TGTGCCACCGCCCGGGGGGGAAACTACAATGAGCAGTTCTTC. The chain joins TRBV6-1 to TRBJ2-1, with 8 positions matching TRBD2. CDR1 is MNHNS, CDR2 SASEGT, per germline. This CDR3 is 14 amino acids long. V lost 10 bases and J lost 3; bases outside the gene matches: 8.

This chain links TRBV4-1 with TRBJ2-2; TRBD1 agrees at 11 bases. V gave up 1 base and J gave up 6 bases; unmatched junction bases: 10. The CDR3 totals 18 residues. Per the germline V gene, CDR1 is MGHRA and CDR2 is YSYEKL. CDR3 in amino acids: CASSQAGSGQGASGELFF. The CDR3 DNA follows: TGCGCCAGCAGCCAAGCTGGGTCAGGACAGGGGGCGTCCGGGGAGCTGTTTTTT.

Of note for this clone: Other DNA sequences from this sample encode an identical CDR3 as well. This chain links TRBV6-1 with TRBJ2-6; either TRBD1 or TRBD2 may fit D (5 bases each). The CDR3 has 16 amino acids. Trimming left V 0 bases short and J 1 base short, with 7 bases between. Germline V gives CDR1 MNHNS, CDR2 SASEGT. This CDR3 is CASSEAWGSGANVLTF. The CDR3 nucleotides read TGTGCCAGCAGTGAAGCTTGGGGGTCTGGGGCCAACGTCCTGACTTTC.

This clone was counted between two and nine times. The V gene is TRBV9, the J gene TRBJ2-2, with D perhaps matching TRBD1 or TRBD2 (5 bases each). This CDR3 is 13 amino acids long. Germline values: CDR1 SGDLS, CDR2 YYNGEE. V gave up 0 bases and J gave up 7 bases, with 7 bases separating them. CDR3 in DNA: TGTGCCAGCAGCGTAGTTGGGGGCGGGGAGCTGTTTTTT. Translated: CASSVVGGGELFF. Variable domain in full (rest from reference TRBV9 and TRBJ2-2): DSGVTQTPKHLITATGQRVTLRCSPRSGDLSVYWYQQSLDQGLQFLIQYYNGEERAKGNILERFSAQQFPDLHSELNLSSLELGDSALYFCASSVVGGGELFFGEGSRLTVL.

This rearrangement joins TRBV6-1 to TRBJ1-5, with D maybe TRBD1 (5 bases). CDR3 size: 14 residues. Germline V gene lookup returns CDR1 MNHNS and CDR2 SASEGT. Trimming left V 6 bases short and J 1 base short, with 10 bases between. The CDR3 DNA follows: TGTGCCAGCAGGGGGGGGGTGAGCAATCAGCCCCAGCATTTT. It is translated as CASRGGVSNQPQHF.

The CDR3 nucleotides are TGTGCCAGCAGCATTGCCCCGCTGACAGGGAGGGACGGCTACACCTTC. It translates to CASSIAPLTGRDGYTF. The chain couples TRBV7-2 to TRBJ1-2; 7 bases match TRBD1. Germline lookup yields CDR1 SGHTA and CDR2 FQGNSA. Trimming at V came to 5 bases and at J to 8 bases, leaving 17 bases not matched to a gene. This CDR3 has 16 amino acids. Complete variable domain (other parts from reference TRBV7-2 and TRBJ1-2): GAGVSQSPSNKVTEKGKDVELRCDPISGHTALYWYRQSLGQGLEFLIYFQGNSAPDKSGLPSDRFSAERTGGSVSTLTIQRTQQEDSAVYLCASSIAPLTGRDGYTFGSGTRLTVV.

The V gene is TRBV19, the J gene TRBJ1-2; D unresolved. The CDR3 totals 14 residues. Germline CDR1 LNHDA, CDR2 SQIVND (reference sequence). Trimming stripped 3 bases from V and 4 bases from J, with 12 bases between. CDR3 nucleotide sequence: TGTGCCAGTAGTATTTCGGACCTAATCTATGGCTACACCTTC. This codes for CASSISDLIYGYTF. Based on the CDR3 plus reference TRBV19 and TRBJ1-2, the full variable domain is DGGITQSPKYLFRKEGQNVTLSCEQNLNHDAMYWYRQDPGQGLRLIYYSQIVNDFQKGDIAEGYSVSREKKESFPLTVTSAQKNPTAFYLCASSISDLIYGYTFGSGTRLTVV.

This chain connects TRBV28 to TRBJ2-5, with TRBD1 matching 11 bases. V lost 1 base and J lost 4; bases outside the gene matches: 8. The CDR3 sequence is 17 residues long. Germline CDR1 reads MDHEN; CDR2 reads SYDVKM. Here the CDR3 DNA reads TGTGCCAGCAGTTTATCAAGCAGCGGGACAGGGGGAGAGACCCAGTACTTC. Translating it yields CASSLSSSGTGGETQYF.

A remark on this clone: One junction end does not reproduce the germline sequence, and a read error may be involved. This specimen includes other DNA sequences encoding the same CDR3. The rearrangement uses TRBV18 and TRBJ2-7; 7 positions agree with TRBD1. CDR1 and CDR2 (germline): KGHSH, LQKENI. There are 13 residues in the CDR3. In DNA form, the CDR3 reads TGTGCCAGCTCGCCACAGGGGTCCTACGAGCAGTACTTC. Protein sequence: CASSPQGSYEQYF.

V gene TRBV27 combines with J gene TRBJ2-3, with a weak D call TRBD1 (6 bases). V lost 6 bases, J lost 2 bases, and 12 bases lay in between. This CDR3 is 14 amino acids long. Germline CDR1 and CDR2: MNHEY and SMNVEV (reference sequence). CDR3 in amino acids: CASRNRVYTDTQYF. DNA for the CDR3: TGTGCCAGCAGAAACAGGGTTTACACAGATACGCAGTATTTT.

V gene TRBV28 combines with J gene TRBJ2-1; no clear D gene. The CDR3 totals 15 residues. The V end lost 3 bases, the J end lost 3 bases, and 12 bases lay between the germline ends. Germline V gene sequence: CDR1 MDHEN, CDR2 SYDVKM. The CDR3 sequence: CASSFGQIRYNEQFF. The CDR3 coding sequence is TGTGCCAGCAGTTTCGGGCAGATCCGCTACAATGAGCAGTTCTTC.

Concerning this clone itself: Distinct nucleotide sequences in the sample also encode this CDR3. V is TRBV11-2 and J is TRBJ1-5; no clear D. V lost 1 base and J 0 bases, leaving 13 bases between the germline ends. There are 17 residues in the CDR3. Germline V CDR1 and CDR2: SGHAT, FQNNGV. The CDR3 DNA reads TGTGCCAGCAGCTTAGTAACGTCGTTCTATAGCAATCAGCCCCAGCATTTT. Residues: CASSLVTSFYSNQPQHF.

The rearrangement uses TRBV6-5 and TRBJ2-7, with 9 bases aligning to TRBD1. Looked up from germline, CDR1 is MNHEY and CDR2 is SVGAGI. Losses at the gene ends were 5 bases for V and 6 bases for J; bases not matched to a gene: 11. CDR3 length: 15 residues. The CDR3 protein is CASSALPGQGSEQYF. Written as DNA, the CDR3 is TGTGCCAGCAGTGCCCTACCGGGACAGGGAAGCGAGCAGTACTTC.

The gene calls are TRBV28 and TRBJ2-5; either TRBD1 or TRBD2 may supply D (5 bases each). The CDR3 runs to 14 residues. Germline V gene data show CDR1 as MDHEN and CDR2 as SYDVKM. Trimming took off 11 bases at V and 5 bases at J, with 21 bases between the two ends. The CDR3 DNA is TGTGCCGTGGGGGAGCCCCCCCCCGGGGAGACCCAGTACTTC. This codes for CAVGEPPPGETQYF.

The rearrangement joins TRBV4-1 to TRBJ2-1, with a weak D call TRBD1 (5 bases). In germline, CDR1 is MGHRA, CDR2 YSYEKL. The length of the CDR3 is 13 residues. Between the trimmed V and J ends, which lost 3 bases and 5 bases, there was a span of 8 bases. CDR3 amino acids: CASSHDSHNEQFF. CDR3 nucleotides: TGCGCCAGCAGCCACGACAGCCACAATGAGCAGTTCTTC.

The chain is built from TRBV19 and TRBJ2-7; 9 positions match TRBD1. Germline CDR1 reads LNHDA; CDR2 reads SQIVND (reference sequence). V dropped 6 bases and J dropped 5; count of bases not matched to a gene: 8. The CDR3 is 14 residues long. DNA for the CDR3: TGTGCCAGTAGGCCGGACAGGGGAACCGACGAGCAGTACTTC. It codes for CASRPDRGTDEQYF. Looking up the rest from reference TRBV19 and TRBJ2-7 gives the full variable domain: DGGITQSPKYLFRKEGQNVTLSCEQNLNHDAMYWYRQDPGQGLRLIYYSQIVNDFQKGDIAEGYSVSREKKESFPLTVTSAQKNPTAFYLCASRPDRGTDEQYFGPGTRLTVT.

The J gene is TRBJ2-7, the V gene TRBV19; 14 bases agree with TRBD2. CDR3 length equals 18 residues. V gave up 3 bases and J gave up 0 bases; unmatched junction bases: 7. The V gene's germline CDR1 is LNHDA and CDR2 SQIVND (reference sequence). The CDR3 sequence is CASSIRLAGGKSSYEQYF. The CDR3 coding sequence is TGTGCCAGTAGTATCAGACTAGCGGGAGGGAAAAGCTCCTACGAGCAGTACTTC.

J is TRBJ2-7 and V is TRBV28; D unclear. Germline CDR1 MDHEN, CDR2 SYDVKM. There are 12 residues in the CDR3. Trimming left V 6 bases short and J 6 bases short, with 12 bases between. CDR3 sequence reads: CASRSQSGEQYF. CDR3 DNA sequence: TGTGCCAGCAGATCCCAGTCAGGCGAGCAGTACTTC.

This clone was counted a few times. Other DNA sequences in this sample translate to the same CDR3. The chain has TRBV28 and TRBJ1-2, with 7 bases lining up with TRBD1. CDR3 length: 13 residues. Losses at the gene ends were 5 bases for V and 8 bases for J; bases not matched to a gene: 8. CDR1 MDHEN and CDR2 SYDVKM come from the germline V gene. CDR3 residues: CASSPDRVRGYTF. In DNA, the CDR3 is TGTGCCAGCAGTCCAGACAGGGTGAGAGGCTACACCTTC.

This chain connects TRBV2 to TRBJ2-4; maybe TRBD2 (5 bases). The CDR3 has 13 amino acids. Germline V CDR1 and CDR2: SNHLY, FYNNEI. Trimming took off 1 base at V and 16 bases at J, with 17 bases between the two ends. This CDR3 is CASSEGFGQTNYF. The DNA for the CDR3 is TGTGCCAGCAGTGAAGGGTTTGGGCAGACTAACTACTTC.

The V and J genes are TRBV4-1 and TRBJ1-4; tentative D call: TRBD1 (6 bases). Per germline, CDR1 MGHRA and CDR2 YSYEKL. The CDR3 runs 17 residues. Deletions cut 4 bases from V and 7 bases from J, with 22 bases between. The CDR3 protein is CASSPEGSGAAGEKLFF. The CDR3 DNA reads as TGCGCCAGCAGCCCGGAGGGGTCGGGGGCAGCGGGTGAAAAACTGTTTTTT.

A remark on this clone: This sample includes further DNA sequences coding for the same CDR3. The CDR3 here is CASSLGLGGYTF. The CDR3 bases are TGTGCCAGCAGCTTAGGACTGGGTGGCTACACCTTC. The rearrangement links TRBV7-2 to TRBJ1-2, with no clear D. This CDR3 has 12 residues. V was pared by 1 base and J by 7 bases, with 7 bases between. Germline V gene sequence: CDR1 SGHTA, CDR2 FQGNSA.

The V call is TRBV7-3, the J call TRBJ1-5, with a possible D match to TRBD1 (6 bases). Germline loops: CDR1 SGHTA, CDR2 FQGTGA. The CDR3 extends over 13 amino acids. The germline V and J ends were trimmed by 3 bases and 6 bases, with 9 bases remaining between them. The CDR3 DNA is TGTGCCAGCAGCTTTACACAGGGTCAGCCCCAGCATTTT. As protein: CASSFTQGQPQHF.

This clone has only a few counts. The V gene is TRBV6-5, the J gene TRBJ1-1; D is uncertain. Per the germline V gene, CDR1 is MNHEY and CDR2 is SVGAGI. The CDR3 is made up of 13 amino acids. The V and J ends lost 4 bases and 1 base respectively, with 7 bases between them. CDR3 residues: CASSSMGNTEAFF. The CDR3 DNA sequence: TGTGCCAGCAGTTCCATGGGGAACACTGAAGCTTTCTTT.

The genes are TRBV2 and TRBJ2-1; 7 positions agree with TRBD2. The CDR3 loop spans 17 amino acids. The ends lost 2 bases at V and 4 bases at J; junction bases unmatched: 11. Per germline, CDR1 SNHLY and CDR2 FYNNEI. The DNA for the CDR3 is TGTGCCAGCAGTGAAAGGCTAGGCCGGGGGGTTTACAATGAGCAGTTCTTC. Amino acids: CASSERLGRGVYNEQFF.